This paragraph covers one TCR beta chain sequence. The sample belongs to a study of blood T cell repertoires in COVID-19. Whole-study context: Acute-phase and convalescent COVID-19 samples originated in the United States, Italy and Spain. The cDNA or gDNA used as material had been derived from T cells, B-cell-depleted T cells, or PBMCs.

The authors' processing: How many nucleated cells were present was estimated from reference gene primer amplification. Libraries were prepared by immunoSEQ multiplex PCR; TCRdb keeps only in-frame clonotypes and omits some of them. For V, J and clone size, that table is used; D and trimming come from the DNA. The sample lists 45,000 to 65,000 clones; 90% to 95% were seen once. CDR1 is SGHAT and CDR2 is FQNNGV in the germline V gene. The CDR3 loop spans 16 amino acids. Deletions cut 1 base from V and 0 bases from J, with 7 bases between. The receptor was derived from a human donor in a cohort sampled during active COVID-19. Material: peripheral blood. This sequence joins TRBV11-2 and TRBJ2-6; D gene uncertain. CDR3 region: CASSLVAHSGANVLTF. The CDR3 nucleotides read TGTGCCAGCAGCTTAGTGGCCCACTCTGGGGCCAACGTCCTGACTTTC.